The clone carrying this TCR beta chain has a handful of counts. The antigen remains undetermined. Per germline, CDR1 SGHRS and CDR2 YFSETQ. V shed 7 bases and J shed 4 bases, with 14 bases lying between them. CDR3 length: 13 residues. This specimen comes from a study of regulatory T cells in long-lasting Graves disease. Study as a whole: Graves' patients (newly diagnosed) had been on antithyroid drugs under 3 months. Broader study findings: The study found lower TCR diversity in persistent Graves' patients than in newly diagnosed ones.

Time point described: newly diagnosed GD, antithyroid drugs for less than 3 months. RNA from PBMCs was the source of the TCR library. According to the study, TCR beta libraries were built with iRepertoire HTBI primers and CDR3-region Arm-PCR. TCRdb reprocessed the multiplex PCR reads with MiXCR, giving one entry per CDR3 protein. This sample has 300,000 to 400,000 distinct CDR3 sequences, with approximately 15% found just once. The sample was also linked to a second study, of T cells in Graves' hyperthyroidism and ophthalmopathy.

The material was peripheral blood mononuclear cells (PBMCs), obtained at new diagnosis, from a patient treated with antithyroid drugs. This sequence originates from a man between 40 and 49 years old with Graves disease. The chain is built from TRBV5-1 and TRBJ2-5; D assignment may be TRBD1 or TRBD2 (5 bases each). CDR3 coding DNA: TGCGCCAGCGGTCGGGGCTCGGGAGAGACCCAGTACTTC. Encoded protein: CASGRGSGETQYF.